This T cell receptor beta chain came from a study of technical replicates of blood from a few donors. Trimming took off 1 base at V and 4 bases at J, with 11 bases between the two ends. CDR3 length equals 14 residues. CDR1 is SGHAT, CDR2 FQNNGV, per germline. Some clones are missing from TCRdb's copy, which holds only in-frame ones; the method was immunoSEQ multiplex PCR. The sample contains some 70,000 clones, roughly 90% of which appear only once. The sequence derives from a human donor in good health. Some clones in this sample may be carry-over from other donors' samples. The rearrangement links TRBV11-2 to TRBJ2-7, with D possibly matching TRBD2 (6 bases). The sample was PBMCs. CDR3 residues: CASSLGSGLYEQYF. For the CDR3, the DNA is TGTGCCAGCAGCTTAGGGAGCGGGTTGTACGAGCAGTACTTC.